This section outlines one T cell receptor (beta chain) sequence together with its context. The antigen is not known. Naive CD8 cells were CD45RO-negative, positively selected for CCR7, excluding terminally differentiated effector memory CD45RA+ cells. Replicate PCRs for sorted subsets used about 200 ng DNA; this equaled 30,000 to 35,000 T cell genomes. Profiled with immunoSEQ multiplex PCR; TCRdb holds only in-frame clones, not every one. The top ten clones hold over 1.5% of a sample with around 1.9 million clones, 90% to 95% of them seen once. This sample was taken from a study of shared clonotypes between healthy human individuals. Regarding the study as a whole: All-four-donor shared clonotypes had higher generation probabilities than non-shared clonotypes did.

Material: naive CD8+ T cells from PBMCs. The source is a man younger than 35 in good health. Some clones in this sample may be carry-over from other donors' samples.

The CDR3 bases are TGTGCCAGCAGTTCGGCGGACGGCCTGGGCTACACCTTC. Its translation: CASSSADGLGYTF. The chain carries TRBV27 and TRBJ1-2; D remains unclear. V was pared by 4 bases and J by 8 bases, with 14 bases between. The CDR3 has 13 amino acids. CDR1 and CDR2 (germline): MNHEY, SMNVEV (reference sequence).